This TCR beta chain was obtained from a study of T-cell reconstitution after alpha-beta-depleted transplantation in children. Study-wide findings and caveats: Counts and diversity of T cells one year after transplant came mostly from newly produced T cells. Two months or so post-transplant, alpha-beta T cells reportedly derived from several hundred expanded graft clones. The high TCRbeta diversity at day 60 in some patients came from surviving recipient T cells and thymic progenitors.

The CDR3 is 13 residues long. Germline CDR1 ENHRY, CDR2 SYGVKD. With 10 bases removed from V and 0 bases from J, the gap between germline ends came to 10 bases. The TCRbeta library incorporated unique molecular identifiers. TCRdb reprocessed the PCR reads via MiXCR and lists one record per CDR3 protein. Seen here are 240,000 or so distinct CDR3 sequences, roughly 8.2% observed once, and the top ten hold just under 6.5%. Many counts were recorded for this clonotype. Its cognate antigen is unknown. Source: PBMCs, mostly from graft donor cells, taken 180 days after TCRalphabeta/CD19-depleted stem cell transplant. The V call is TRBV10-3, the J call TRBJ2-1, with no clear D. The source is a male patient between 10 and 17 years old who had a stem cell transplant for acute lymphoblastic leukemia, so the T cells may come from the graft donor. The CDR3 spells CATRTDSYNEQFF. Written as DNA, the CDR3 is TGTGCCACCCGGACGGACTCCTACAATGAGCAGTTCTTC.